This paragraph covers one TCR beta chain sequence. Its antigen remains unknown. The sample belongs to a study of cytomegalovirus exposure and HLA in healthy donors. Study-wide points: The classifier, whose performance was assessed in both the original and validation cohorts, reportedly diagnosed cytomegalovirus status with high specificity and sensitivity.

60 Vbeta and 13 Jbeta primers were used in PCR. Here immunoSEQ multiplex PCR was the method, and the copy in TCRdb shows in-frame clones only, minus some. The sample shows about 120,000 clones, approximately 80% of them seen only once. Germline V gene lookup returns CDR1 SGHTA and CDR2 FQGNSA. Trimming left V 5 bases short and J 4 bases short, with 24 bases between. The CDR3 loop spans 17 amino acids. The sequence was obtained from a man under 40 in good health and CMV-seronegative. Input material: PBMCs. The rearrangement joins TRBV7-2 to TRBJ2-7; possibly TRBD2 for D (6 bases). Here the CDR3 reads CASSHYSPGLKGYEQYF. CDR3 in DNA: TGTGCCAGCAGCCACTATTCGCCGGGACTTAAAGGGTACGAGCAGTACTTC.